The clone carrying this TCR beta chain turned up a few times. Its antigen is unknown. This was the immunoSEQ v3 assay. The assay was immunoSEQ multiplex PCR, and TCRdb's table has in-frame clones only and misses some. The sample lists some 50,000 clones; roughly 85% were seen once. This sample is drawn from a study of TIL therapy for anti-PD-1-resistant metastatic lung cancer. The germline CDR1 and CDR2 sequences are KGHSH and LQKENI. Unmatched junction bases numbered 12, after V lost 5 bases and J lost 7 bases. There are 15 residues in the CDR3. Study conclusions and caveats: After infusion, TIL clonotypes partly replaced peripheral T cells and declined over months.

Time point: pre-treatment sample, taken before nivolumab and TIL therapy. This receptor was obtained from a man aged 70-80 years with non-small cell lung cancer. This rearrangement joins TRBV18 to TRBJ1-1; 8 nucleotides align to TRBD1. The sample consisted of blood, taken at baseline. The CDR3 DNA reads TGTGCCAGCTCATTACGGACGGACAGGGTAATTGAAGCTTTCTTT. It is translated as CASSLRTDRVIEAFF.